This T cell receptor (beta chain) was captured by sequencing in a study of OX40 agonist ivuxolimab in advanced cancers. The study, taken as a whole, reports: Low levels of normalized T-cell clonal expansion also appeared in some nonresponders.

Only in-frame clones appear in the TCRdb table, and some are missing; sequencing was by immunoSEQ multiplex PCR. The repertoire holds around 11,000 clones, just under 75% seen once, with around 33% in the top ten. Comment on this clone: Its antigen remains unknown.

The CDR3 sequence is 13 residues long. The V end was cut by 5 bases, the J end by 4 bases, with 11 bases between. CDR1 is SGHVS, CDR2 FNYEAQ, per germline. Autoimmune disease history or systemic immunosuppression excluded patients. Samples were taken at baseline and on day 1 of cycles 4 and 7. The V and J genes are TRBV7-6 and TRBJ1-2, with D tentatively TRBD1 (6 bases). The source material was CD4+ or CD8+ T cells sorted from blood, sampled in a trial of the OX40 agonist ivuxolimab. This clonotype was obtained from an adult with an advanced solid tumor such as melanoma, head and neck, liver or kidney cancer. The CDR3 sequence: CASSPRGIYGYTF. CDR3 in DNA: TGTGCCAGCAGCCCGAGGGGGATCTATGGCTACACCTTC.